The 8 T cell receptor beta chains reported below all come from one sample, sequenced in a study of blood T cell repertoires in COVID-19. Produced via immunoSEQ multiplex PCR; TCRdb's table is partial and in-frame only. The sample comprises fewer than 40,000 clones, roughly 89% of which are singletons, and less than 2% rests with the top ten. Sequencing was performed on peripheral blood. The receptor source for this set is a man aged 60 to 69 with active COVID-19.

The V and J genes are TRBV7-9 and TRBJ1-4, with 10 bases lining up with TRBD1. The germline CDR1 and CDR2 sequences are SEHNR and FQNEAQ (reference sequence). This CDR3 comprises 16 residues. Germline trimming cut 3 bases from V and 6 bases from J; bases unmatched to any gene: 7. The DNA of the CDR3 is TGTGCCAGCAGCTTCGGGGACAGGGGCGGGTATGAAAAACTGTTTTTT. Protein sequence: CASSFGDRGGYEKLFF. Combining the CDR3 with reference TRBV7-9 and TRBJ1-4 gives the whole variable domain DTGVSQNPRHKITKRGQNVTFRCDPISEHNRLYWYRQTLGQGPEFLTYFQNEAQLEKSRLLSDRFSAERPKGSFSTLEIQRTEQGDSAMYLCASSFGDRGGYEKLFFGSGTQLSVL.

This chain uses TRBV6-1 with TRBJ1-1; D ambiguous. V was clipped by 1 base and J by 1 base, with 10 bases between them. The CDR3 has 15 amino acids. From germline, CDR1 is MNHNS and CDR2 SASEGT. The CDR3 region is CASSEVESRNTEAFF. Written as DNA, the CDR3 is TGTGCCAGCAGTGAAGTCGAGAGTCGGAACACTGAAGCTTTCTTT.

V is TRBV24-1 and J is TRBJ2-6; D gene uncertain. The length of the CDR3 is 15 residues. V lost 3 bases to trimming and J lost 2 bases, with 7 bases between them. Per the germline V gene, CDR1 is KGHDR and CDR2 is SFDVKD. As DNA, the CDR3 is TGTGCCACCAGTGATCGGTTCGCTGGGGCCAACGTCCTGACTTTC. Protein sequence: CATSDRFAGANVLTF.

This clone was found once. The rearrangement links TRBV30 to TRBJ1-5; D is perhaps TRBD1 (6 bases). Germline CDR1 is GTSNPN and CDR2 is SVGIG (reference sequence). The germline V and J ends were trimmed by 6 bases and 1 base, with 16 bases remaining between them. The CDR3 covers 15 residues. The CDR3 DNA sequence: TGTGCCTGCCGCCGCAGGGGCGGGAGCAATCAGCCCCAGCATTTT. Translated: CACRRRGGSNQPQHF.

The rearrangement links TRBV9 to TRBJ2-5; 10 bases align to TRBD1. J gave up 4 bases and V 2 bases, and 2 bases lay outside the gene matches. The CDR3 runs 14 residues. Germline V gene data show CDR1 as SGDLS and CDR2 as YYNGEE. The CDR3 DNA reads as TGTGCCAGCAGCGTGGGACAGGGGACAGAGACCCAGTACTTC. Translated: CASSVGQGTETQYF. The full variable domain, in which reference TRBV9 and TRBJ2-5 provide the parts outside the CDR3, is DSGVTQTPKHLITATGQRVTLRCSPRSGDLSVYWYQQSLDQGLQFLIQYYNGEERAKGNILERFSAQQFPDLHSELNLSSLELGDSALYFCASSVGQGTETQYFGPGTRLLVL.

The chain carries TRBV7-2 and TRBJ1-4; 9 bases line up with TRBD1. From germline, CDR1 is SGHTA and CDR2 FQGNSA. Germline trimming cut 5 bases from V and 6 bases from J; bases unmatched to any gene: 7. CDR3 length: 15 amino acids. The CDR3 coding sequence is TGTGCCAGCAGCCCTGGACAGGGGAGTCATGAAAAACTGTTTTTT. Translating it yields CASSPGQGSHEKLFF. The full variable domain, completed using reference TRBV7-2 and TRBJ1-4, is GAGVSQSPSNKVTEKGKDVELRCDPISGHTALYWYRQSLGQGLEFLIYFQGNSAPDKSGLPSDRFSAERTGGSVSTLTIQRTQQEDSAVYLCASSPGQGSHEKLFFGSGTQLSVL.

The rearrangement links TRBV11-1 to TRBJ2-5, with D perhaps TRBD2 (5 bases). Looked up from germline, CDR1 is SGHAT and CDR2 is FQDESV (reference sequence). Trimming took off 5 bases at V and 5 bases at J, with 12 bases between the two ends. The CDR3 extends over 13 amino acids. CDR3 nucleotides: TGTGCCAGCAGCGAGGACTTCTTCGAGACCCAGTACTTC. It translates to CASSEDFFETQYF. Supplemented by reference TRBV11-1 and TRBJ2-5, the full variable domain reads EAEVAQSPRYKITEKSQAVAFWCDPISGHATLYWYRQILGQGPELLVQFQDESVVDDSQLPKDRFSAERLKGVDSTLKIQPAELGDSAMYLCASSEDFFETQYFGPGTRLLVL.

The chain combines TRBV5-4 with TRBJ2-5, with a tentative D call TRBD2 (7 bases). CDR1 is SGHNT, CDR2 YYREEE, per germline (reference sequence). The V end lost 9 bases, the J end lost 4 bases, and 19 bases lay between the germline ends. The CDR3 is 14 amino acids. The CDR3 sequence: CAIKKGGPVETQYF. The CDR3 bases are TGTGCCATCAAGAAGGGGGGGCCGGTAGAGACCCAGTACTTC.